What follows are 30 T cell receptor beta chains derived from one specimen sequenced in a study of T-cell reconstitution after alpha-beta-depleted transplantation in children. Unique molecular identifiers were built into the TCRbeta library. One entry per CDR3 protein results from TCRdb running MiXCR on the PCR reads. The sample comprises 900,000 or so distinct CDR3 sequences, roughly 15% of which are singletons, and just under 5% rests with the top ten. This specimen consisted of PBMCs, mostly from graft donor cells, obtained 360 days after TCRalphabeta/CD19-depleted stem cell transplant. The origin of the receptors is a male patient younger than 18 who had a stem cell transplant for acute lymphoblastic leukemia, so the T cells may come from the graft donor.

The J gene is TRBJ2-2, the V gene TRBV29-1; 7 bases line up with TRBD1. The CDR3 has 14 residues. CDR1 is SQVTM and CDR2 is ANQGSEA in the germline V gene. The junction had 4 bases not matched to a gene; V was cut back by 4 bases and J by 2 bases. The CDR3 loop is CSVAGQVNTGELFF. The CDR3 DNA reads TGCAGCGTTGCCGGACAGGTCAACACCGGGGAGCTGTTTTTT.

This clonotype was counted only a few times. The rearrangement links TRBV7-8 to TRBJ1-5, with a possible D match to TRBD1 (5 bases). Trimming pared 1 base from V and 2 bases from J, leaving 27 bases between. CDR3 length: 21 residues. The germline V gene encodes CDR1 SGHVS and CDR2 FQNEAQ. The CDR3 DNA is TGTGCCAGCAGCTTAGTTCATCTCCGGGAGGCCATCCAAGGGGGCAATCAGCCCCAGCATTTT. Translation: CASSLVHLREAIQGGNQPQHF.

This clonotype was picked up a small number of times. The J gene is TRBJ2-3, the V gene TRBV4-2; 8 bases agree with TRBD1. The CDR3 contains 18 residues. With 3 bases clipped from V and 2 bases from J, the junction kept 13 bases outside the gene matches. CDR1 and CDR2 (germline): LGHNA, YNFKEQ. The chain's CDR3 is CASSQQDRARPFTDTQYF. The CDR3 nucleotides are TGTGCCAGCAGCCAGCAGGACAGGGCCCGTCCTTTCACAGATACGCAGTATTTT.

CDR3 loop: CASSSSIGKGLAGVLVYNEQFF. For the CDR3, the DNA is TGTGCCAGCAGCTCCTCCATCGGCAAAGGACTAGCGGGAGTCCTCGTATACAATGAGCAGTTCTTC. The chain employs TRBV7-1 and TRBJ2-1; 13 bases match TRBD2. TRBV7-1 is an open reading frame whose function is uncertain. V lost 3 bases, J lost 4 bases, and 21 bases stayed unmatched. This CDR3 has 22 amino acids.

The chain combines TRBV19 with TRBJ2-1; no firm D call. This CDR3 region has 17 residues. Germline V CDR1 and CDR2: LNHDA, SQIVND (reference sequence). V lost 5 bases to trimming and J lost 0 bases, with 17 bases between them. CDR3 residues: CASSLFPKVASYNEQFF. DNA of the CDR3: TGTGCCAGTAGTCTCTTCCCTAAGGTGGCCTCCTACAATGAGCAGTTCTTC.

This CDR3 is CASSLGRAGSEQYF. DNA for the CDR3: TGCGCCAGCAGCTTGGGACGAGCGGGGTCGGAACAGTACTTC. The chain is built from TRBV5-1 and TRBJ2-7; 7 bases align to TRBD2. Per germline, CDR1 SGHRS and CDR2 YFSETQ. Germline trimming cut 0 bases from V and 10 bases from J; bases unmatched to any gene: 10. CDR3 length: 14 amino acids.

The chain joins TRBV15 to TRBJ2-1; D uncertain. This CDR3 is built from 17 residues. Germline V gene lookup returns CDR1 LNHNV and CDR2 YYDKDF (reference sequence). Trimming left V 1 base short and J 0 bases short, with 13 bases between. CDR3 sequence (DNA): TGTGCCACCAGCAGAGGTCCCCTTTACAGCTCCTACAATGAGCAGTTCTTC. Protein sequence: CATSRGPLYSSYNEQFF.

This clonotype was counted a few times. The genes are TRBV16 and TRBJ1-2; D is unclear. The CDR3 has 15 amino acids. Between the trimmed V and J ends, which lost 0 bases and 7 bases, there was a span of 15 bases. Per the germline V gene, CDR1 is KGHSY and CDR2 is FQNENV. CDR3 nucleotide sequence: TGTGCCAGCAGCCAATCTCAGGTGTCGGTTTTTGGCTACACCTTC. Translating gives CASSQSQVSVFGYTF. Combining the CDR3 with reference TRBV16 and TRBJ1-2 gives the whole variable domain GEEVAQTPKHLVRGEGQKAKLYCAPIKGHSYVFWYQQVLKNEFKFLISFQNENVFDETGMPKERFSAKCLPNSPCSLEIQATKLEDSAVYFCASSQSQVSVFGYTFGSGTRLTVV.

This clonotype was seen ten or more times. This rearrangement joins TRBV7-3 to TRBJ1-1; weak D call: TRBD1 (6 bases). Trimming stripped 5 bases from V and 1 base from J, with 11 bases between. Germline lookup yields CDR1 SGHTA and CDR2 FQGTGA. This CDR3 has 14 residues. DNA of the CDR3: TGTGCCAGCAGCCAAGGGACACCGAACACTGAAGCTTTCTTT. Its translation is CASSQGTPNTEAFF.

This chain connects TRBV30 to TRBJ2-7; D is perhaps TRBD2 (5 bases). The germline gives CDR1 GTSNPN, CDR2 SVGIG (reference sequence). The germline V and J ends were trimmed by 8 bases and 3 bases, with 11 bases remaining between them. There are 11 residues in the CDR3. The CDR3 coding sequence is TGTGCCGGAGGATTTTTCTACGAGCAGTACTTC. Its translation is CAGGFFYEQYF. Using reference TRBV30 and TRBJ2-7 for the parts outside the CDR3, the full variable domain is SQTIHQWPATLVQPVGSPLSLECTVEGTSNPNLYWYRQAAGRGLQLLFYSVGIGQISSEVPQNLSASRPQDRQFILSSKKLLLSDSGFYLCAGGFFYEQYFGPGTRLTVT.

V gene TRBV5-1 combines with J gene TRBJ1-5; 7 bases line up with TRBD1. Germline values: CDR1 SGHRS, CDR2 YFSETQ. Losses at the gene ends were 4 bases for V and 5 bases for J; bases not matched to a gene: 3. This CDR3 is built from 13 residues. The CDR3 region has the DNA TGCGCCAGCAGCCCCGGGACAGATCAGCCCCAGCATTTT. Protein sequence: CASSPGTDQPQHF.

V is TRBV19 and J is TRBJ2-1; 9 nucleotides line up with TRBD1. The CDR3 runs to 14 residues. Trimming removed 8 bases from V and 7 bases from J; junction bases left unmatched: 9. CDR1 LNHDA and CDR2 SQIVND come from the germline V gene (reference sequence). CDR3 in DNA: TGTGCCAGTGGTTACAGGGGGCCGCGAAATGAGCAGTTCTTC. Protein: CASGYRGPRNEQFF.

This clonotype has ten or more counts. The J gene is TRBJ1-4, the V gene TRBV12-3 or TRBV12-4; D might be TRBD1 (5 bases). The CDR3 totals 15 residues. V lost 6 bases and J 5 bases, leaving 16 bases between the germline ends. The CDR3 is CASRHAGTGNEKLFF. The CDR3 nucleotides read TGTGCCAGCAGACACGCCGGGACGGGAAATGAAAAACTGTTTTTT.

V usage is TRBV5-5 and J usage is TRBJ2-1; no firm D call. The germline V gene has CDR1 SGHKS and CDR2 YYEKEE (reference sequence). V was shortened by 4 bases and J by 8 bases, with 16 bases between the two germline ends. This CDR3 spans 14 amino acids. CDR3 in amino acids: CASSGHSVLDEQFF. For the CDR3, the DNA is TGTGCCAGCAGCGGGCATTCCGTGCTCGATGAGCAGTTCTTC.

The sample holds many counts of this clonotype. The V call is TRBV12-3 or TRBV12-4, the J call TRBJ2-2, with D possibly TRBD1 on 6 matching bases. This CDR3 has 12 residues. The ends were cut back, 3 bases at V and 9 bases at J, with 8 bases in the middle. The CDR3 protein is CASSFRDRELFF. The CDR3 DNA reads TGTGCCAGCAGTTTCCGGGACAGGGAGCTGTTTTTT.

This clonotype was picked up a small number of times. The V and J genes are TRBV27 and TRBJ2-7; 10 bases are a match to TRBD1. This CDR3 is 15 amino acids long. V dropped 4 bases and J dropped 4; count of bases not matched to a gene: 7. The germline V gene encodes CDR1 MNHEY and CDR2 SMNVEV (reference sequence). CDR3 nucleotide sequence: TGTGCCAGCAGTTGGACAGGGGGTACCTTTTACGAGCAGTACTTC. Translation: CASSWTGGTFYEQYF.

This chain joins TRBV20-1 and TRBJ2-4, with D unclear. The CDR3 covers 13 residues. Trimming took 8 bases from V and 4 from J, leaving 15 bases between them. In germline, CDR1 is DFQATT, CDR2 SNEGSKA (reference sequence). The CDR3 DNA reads TGCAGTTCTCTAGAGGCTTGGAAAAACATTCAGTACTTC. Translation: CSSLEAWKNIQYF.

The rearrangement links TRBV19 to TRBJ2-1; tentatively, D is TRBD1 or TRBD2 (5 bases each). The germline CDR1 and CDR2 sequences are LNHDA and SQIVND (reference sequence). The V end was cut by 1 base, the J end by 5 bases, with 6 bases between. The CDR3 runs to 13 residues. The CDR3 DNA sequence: TGTGCCAGTAGTATAGTGGGGGACAATGAGCAGTTCTTC. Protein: CASSIVGDNEQFF.

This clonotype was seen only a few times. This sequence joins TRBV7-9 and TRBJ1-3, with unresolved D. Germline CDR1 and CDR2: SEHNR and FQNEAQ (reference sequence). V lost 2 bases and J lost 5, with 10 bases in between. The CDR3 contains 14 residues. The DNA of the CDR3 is TGTGCCAGCAGCTTATGGGAAAGCAGAAACACCATATATTTT. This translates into CASSLWESRNTIYF.

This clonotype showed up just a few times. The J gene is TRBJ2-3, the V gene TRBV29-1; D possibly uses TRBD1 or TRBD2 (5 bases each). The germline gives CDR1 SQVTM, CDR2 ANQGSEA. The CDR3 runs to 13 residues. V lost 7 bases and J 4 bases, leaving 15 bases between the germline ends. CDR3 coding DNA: TGCAGCGCCTCTCGGGGCGACCCAGATACGCAGTATTTT. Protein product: CSASRGDPDTQYF.

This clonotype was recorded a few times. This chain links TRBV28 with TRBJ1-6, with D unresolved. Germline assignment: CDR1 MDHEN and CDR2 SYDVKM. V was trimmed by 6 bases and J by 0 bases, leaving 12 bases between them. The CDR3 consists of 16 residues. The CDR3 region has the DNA TGTGCCAGCAGGGCAGCTCGGAGCTCCTATAATTCACCCCTCCACTTT. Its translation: CASRAARSSYNSPLHF.

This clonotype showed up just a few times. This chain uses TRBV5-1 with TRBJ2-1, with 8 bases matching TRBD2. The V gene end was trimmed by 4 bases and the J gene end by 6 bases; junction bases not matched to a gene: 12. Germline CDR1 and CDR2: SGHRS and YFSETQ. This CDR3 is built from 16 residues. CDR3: CASSTLAGTGANEQFF. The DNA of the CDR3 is TGCGCCAGCAGCACCTTAGCGGGAACGGGGGCCAATGAGCAGTTCTTC. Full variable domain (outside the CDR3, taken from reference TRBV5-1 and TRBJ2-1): KAGVTQTPRYLIKTRGQQVTLSCSPISGHRSVSWYQQTPGQGLQFLFEYFSETQRNKGNFPGRFSGRQFSNSRSEMNVSTLELGDSALYLCASSTLAGTGANEQFFGPGTRLTVL.

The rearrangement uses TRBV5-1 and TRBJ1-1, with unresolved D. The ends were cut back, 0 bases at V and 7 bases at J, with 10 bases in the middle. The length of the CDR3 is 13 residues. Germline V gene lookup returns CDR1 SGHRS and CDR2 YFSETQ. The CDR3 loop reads CASSLELGNEAFF. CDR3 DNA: TGCGCCAGCAGCTTGGAATTGGGGAATGAAGCTTTCTTT.

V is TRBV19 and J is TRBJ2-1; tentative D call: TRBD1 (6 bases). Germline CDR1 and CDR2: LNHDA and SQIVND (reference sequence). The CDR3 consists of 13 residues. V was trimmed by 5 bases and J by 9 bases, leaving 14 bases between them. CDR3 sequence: CASSSQGLGEQFF. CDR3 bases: TGTGCCAGTAGTTCCCAGGGGTTAGGTGAGCAGTTCTTC.

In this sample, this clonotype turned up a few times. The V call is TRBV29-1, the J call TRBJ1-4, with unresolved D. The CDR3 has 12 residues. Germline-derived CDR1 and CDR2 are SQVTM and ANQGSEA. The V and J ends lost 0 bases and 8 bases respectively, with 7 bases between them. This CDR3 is CSVEEEREKLFF. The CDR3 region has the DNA TGCAGCGTTGAAGAGGAGCGCGAAAAACTGTTTTTT. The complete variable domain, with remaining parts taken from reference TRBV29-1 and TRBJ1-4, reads SAVISQKPSRDICQRGTSLTIQCQVDSQVTMMFWYRQQPGQSLTLIATANQGSEATYESGFVIDKFPISRPNLTFSTLTVSNMSPEDSSIYLCSVEEEREKLFFGSGTQLSVL.

This CDR3 is CASSYSVLAGPYEQYF. CDR3 sequence (DNA): TGTGCCAGCAGTTACTCAGTCCTAGCGGGGCCCTACGAGCAGTACTTC. The V gene is TRBV6-5, the J gene TRBJ2-7; 9 nucleotides line up with TRBD2. Germline loops: CDR1 MNHEY, CDR2 SVGAGI. This CDR3 comprises 16 residues. V lost 0 bases, J lost 2 bases, and 5 bases stayed unmatched.

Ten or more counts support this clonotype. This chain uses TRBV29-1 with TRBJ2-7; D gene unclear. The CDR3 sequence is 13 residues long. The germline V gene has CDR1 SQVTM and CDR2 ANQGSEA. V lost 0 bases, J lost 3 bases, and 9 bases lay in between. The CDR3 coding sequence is TGCAGCGTTGAAGATGGGAAGTTCTACGAGCAGTACTTC. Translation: CSVEDGKFYEQYF.

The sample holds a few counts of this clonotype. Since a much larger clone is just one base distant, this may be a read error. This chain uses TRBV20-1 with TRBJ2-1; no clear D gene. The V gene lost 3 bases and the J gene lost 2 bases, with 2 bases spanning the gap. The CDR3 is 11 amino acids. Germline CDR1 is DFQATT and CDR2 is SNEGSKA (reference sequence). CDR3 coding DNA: TGCAGTGCTAGTCCCTACAATGAGCAGTTCTTC. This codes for CSASPYNEQFF.

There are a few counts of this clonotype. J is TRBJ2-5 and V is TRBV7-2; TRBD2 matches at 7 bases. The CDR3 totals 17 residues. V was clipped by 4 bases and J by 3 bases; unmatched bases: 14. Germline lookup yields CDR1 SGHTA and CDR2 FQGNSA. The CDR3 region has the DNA TGTGCCAGCAGCTCCCTCTGGGGGAGGGTTTTAAAAGAGACCCAGTACTTC. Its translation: CASSSLWGRVLKETQYF. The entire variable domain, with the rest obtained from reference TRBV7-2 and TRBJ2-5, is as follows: GAGVSQSPSNKVTEKGKDVELRCDPISGHTALYWYRQSLGQGLEFLIYFQGNSAPDKSGLPSDRFSAERTGGSVSTLTIQRTQQEDSAVYLCASSSLWGRVLKETQYFGPGTRLLVL.

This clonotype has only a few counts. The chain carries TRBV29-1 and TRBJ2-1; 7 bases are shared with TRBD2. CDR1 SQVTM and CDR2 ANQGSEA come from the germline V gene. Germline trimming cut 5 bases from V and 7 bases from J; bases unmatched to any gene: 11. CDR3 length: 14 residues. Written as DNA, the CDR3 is TGCAGCGTTAGGGGCATGGGGACTATTAATGAGCAGTTCTTC. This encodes CSVRGMGTINEQFF.